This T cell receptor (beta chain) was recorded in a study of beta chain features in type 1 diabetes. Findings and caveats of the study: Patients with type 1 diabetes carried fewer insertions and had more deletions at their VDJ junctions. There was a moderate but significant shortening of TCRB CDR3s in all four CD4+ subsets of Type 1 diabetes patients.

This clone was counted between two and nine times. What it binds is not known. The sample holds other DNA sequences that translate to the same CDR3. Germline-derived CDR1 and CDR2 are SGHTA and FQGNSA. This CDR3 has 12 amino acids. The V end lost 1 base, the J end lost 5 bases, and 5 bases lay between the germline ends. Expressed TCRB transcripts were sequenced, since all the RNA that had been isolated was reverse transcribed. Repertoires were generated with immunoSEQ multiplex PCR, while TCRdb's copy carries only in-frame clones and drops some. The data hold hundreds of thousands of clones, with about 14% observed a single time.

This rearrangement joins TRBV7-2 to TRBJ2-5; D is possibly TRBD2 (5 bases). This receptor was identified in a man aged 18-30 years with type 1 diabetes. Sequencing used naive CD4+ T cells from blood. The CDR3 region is CASSLGRETQYF. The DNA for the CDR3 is TGTGCCAGCAGCTTAGGGAGGGAGACCCAGTACTTC.